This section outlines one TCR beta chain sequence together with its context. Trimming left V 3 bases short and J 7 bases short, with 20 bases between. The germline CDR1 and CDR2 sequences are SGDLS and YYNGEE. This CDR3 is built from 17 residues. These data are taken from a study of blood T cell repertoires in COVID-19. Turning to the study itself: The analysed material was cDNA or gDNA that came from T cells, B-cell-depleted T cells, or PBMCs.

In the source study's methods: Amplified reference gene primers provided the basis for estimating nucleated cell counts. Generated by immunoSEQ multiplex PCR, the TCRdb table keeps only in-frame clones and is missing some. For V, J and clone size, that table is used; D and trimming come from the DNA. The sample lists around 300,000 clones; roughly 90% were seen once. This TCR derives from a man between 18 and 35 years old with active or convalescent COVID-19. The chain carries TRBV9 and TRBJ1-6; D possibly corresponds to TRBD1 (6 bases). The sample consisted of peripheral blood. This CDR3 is CASSARGAEGPNSPLHF. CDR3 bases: TGTGCCAGCAGCGCGCGGGGGGCGGAGGGCCCAAATTCACCCCTCCACTTT.